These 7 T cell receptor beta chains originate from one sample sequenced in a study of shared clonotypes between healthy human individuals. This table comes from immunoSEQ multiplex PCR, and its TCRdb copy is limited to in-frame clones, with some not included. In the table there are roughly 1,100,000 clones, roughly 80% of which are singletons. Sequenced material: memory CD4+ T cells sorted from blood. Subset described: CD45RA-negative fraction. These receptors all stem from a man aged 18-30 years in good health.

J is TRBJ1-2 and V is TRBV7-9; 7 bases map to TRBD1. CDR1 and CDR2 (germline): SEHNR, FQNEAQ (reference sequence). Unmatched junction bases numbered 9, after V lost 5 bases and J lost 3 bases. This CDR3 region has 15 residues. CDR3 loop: CASSLGTAIHYGYTF. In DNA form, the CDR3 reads TGTGCCAGCAGCCTCGGGACAGCCATTCACTATGGCTACACCTTC.

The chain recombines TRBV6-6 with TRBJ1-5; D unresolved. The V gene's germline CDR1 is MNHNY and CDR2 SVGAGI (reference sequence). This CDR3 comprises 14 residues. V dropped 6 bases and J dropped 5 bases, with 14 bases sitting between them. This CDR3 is CASRSSGSYQPQHF. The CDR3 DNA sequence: TGTGCCAGCAGGTCGTCCGGCTCGTATCAGCCCCAGCATTTT.

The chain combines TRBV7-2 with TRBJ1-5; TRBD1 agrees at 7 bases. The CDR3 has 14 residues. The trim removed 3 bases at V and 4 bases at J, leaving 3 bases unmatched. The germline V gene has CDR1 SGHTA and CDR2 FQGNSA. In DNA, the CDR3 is TGTGCCAGCAGCTTTACAGGGGTTAATCAGCCCCAGCATTTT. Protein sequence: CASSFTGVNQPQHF.

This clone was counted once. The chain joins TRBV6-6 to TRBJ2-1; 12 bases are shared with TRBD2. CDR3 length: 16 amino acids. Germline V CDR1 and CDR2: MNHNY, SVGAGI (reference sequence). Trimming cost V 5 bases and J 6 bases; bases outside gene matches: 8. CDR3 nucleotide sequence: TGTGCCAGCAGTCCCCTAGCGGGAGGGCCCTCCAATGAGCAGTTCTTC. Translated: CASSPLAGGPSNEQFF.

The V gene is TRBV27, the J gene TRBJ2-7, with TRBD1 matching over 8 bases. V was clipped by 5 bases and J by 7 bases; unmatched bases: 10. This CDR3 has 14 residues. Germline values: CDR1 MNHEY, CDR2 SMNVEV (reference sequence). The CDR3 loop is CASSQTGAPGEQYF. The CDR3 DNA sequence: TGTGCCAGCAGTCAGACAGGGGCCCCCGGGGAGCAGTACTTC.

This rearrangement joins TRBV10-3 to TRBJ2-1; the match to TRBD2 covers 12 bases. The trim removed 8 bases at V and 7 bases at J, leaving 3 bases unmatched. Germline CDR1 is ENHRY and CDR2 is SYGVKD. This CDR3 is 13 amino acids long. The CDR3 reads CAISLAGGNEQFF. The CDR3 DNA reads TGTGCCATCTCACTAGCGGGAGGAAATGAGCAGTTCTTC.

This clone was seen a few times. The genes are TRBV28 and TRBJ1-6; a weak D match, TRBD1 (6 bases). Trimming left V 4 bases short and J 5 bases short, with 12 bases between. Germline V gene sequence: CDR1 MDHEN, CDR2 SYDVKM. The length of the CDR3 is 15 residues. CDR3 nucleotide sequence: TGTGCCAGCAGTTCGCACTCAGGGGATAATTCACCCCTCCACTTT. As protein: CASSSHSGDNSPLHF. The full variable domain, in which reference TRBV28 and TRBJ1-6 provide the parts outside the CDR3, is DVKVTQSSRYLVKRTGEKVFLECVQDMDHENMFWYRQDPGLGLRLIYFSYDVKMKEKGDIPEGYSVSREKKERFSLILESASTNQTSMYLCASSSHSGDNSPLHFGNGTRLTVT.